What follows are 21 T cell receptor beta chains derived from one specimen sequenced in a study of technical replicates of blood from several donors. This table comes from immunoSEQ multiplex PCR, and its TCRdb copy is limited to in-frame clones, with some not included. The repertoire includes just under 60,000 clones, 91% of them detected once, and 3% to 5% sits in the top ten. Sequencing input: PBMCs. The receptors derive from a human donor in good health. Some clones in this sample may be carry-over from other donors' samples.

The chain links TRBV11-2 to TRBJ2-3; 12 bases agree with TRBD2. Trimming removed 3 bases from V and 6 bases from J; junction bases left unmatched: 10. This CDR3 is built from 17 residues. In germline, CDR1 is SGHAT, CDR2 FQNNGV. In nucleotides, the CDR3 is TGTGCCAGCAGCTTCAGGACTAGCGGGAATGTTGGTGATACGCAGTATTTT. This codes for CASSFRTSGNVGDTQYF.

CDR3 in DNA: TGTGCCAGCAGCAAGAAGGGGCGGCAGACCCAGTACTTC. Residues: CASSKKGRQTQYF. The rearrangement joins TRBV6-5 to TRBJ2-5; D possibly corresponds to TRBD1 (5 bases). This CDR3 spans 13 amino acids. Germline V lookup: CDR1 MNHEY, CDR2 SVGAGI. V was trimmed by 6 bases and J by 6 bases, leaving 14 bases between them.

The chain uses TRBV5-1 and TRBJ1-2, with a weak D call TRBD1 (5 bases). CDR1 SGHRS and CDR2 YFSETQ come from the germline V gene. The CDR3 is 14 residues long. Between the trimmed V and J ends, which lost 0 bases and 3 bases, there was a span of 9 bases. The CDR3 nucleotides are TGCGCCAGCAGCTTGGGGAGACAGCACTATGGCTACACCTTC. Its protein product is CASSLGRQHYGYTF. Full variable domain (remainder filled in from reference TRBV5-1 and TRBJ1-2): KAGVTQTPRYLIKTRGQQVTLSCSPISGHRSVSWYQQTPGQGLQFLFEYFSETQRNKGNFPGRFSGRQFSNSRSEMNVSTLELGDSALYLCASSLGRQHYGYTFGSGTRLTVV.

V is TRBV4-3 and J is TRBJ2-1; no reliable D call. Germline V gene sequence: CDR1 LGHNA, CDR2 YSLEER. V shed 0 bases and J shed 3 bases, with 9 bases lying between them. The CDR3 sequence is 15 residues long. The CDR3 loop is CASSQDLEFYNEQFF. Written as DNA, the CDR3 is TGCGCCAGCAGCCAAGATCTAGAGTTCTACAATGAGCAGTTCTTC.

V usage is TRBV5-1 and J usage is TRBJ2-3; 8 bases align to TRBD2. This CDR3 is 16 amino acids long. Trimming took 0 bases from V and 1 from J; bases not matched to a gene: 4. Germline V gene lookup returns CDR1 SGHRS and CDR2 YFSETQ. CDR3 DNA: TGCGCCAGCAGCTTGGTTCCGGGAGGGGGCACAGATACGCAGTATTTT. It yields the protein CASSLVPGGGTDTQYF.

About this clone: In the same sample, other DNA sequences code for this CDR3. The chain joins TRBV6-5 to TRBJ2-3, with D perhaps matching TRBD1 (5 bases). This CDR3 region has 14 residues. The V gene's germline CDR1 is MNHEY and CDR2 SVGAGI. V was trimmed by 0 bases and J by 1 base, leaving 5 bases between them. DNA of the CDR3: TGTGCCAGCAGTTACTCAGGGGGCACAGATACGCAGTATTTT. It specifies CASSYSGGTDTQYF.

The chain joins TRBV30 to TRBJ2-6; perhaps TRBD1 as D (5 bases). Germline CDR1 and CDR2: GTSNPN and SVGIG (reference sequence). The CDR3 runs to 14 residues. The germline V and J ends were trimmed by 4 bases and 3 bases, with 10 bases remaining between them. Here the CDR3 reads CAWNRGGGANVLTF. CDR3 in DNA: TGTGCCTGGAATAGGGGTGGTGGGGCCAACGTCCTGACTTTC.

This chain connects TRBV21-1 to TRBJ2-7; the table's D call of TRBD2 was not tested on the DNA. TRBV21-1 is an annotated pseudogene. The CDR3 spans 16 residues. CDR3 bases: TGTGCCAGCAGCAACTCTAGCGGGAGTGGATTGGACGAGCAGTACTTC. This gives the protein CASSNSSGSGLDEQYF.

In DNA, the CDR3 is TGTGCCAGCAGTGAGGGGCAGGGGCGCCCCCGGGATACGCAGTATTTT. Its translation: CASSEGQGRPRDTQYF. This chain joins TRBV6-1 and TRBJ2-3; D is perhaps TRBD1 (6 bases). The CDR3 covers 16 residues. Germline assignment: CDR1 MNHNS and CDR2 SASEGT. Trimming removed 3 bases at V and 6 bases at J, with 19 bases between.

The chain carries TRBV6-1 and TRBJ2-7; TRBD1 agrees at 7 bases. The V and J ends lost 4 bases and 2 bases, in that order; junction bases with no gene match: 11. Looked up from germline, CDR1 is MNHNS and CDR2 is SASEGT. The CDR3 sequence is 16 residues long. CDR3 protein: CASSAHNRGPTYEQYF. The CDR3 coding sequence is TGTGCCAGCAGTGCACACAACAGGGGCCCCACCTACGAGCAGTACTTC.

The chain employs TRBV4-1 and TRBJ2-7; D is possibly TRBD2 (5 bases). Trimming pared 0 bases from V and 3 bases from J, leaving 9 bases between. The germline V gene encodes CDR1 MGHRA and CDR2 YSYEKL. The CDR3 sequence is 14 residues long. CDR3 amino acids: CASSQDRAGYEQYF. The DNA of the CDR3 is TGCGCCAGCAGCCAAGATCGGGCGGGCTACGAGCAGTACTTC.

Of note for this clone: One end of the junction fails to match germline, which may point to a read error. The chain is built from TRBV6-1 and TRBJ2-1; 14 nucleotides agree with TRBD2. Germline CDR1 is MNHNS and CDR2 is SASEGT. CDR3 length: 15 residues. The CDR3 is CASSVTGTSGSRKVF. The CDR3 DNA reads as TGTGCCAGCAGTGTTACAGGGACTAGCGGGAGTAGAAAGGTCTTC.

A single count supports this clone. The chain uses TRBV7-9 and TRBJ2-7; D is possibly TRBD1 (5 bases). This CDR3 spans 13 amino acids. Trimming took 2 bases from V and 5 from J, leaving 10 bases between them. CDR1 SEHNR and CDR2 FQNEAQ come from the germline V gene (reference sequence). CDR3 in DNA: TGTGCCAGCAGCTTATCAGGGTCCAACGAGCAGTACTTC. Translated, it gives CASSLSGSNEQYF.

The chain uses TRBV2 and TRBJ2-1, with D possibly being TRBD2 (6 bases). This CDR3 contains 13 residues. Germline CDR1 SNHLY, CDR2 FYNNEI. V was shortened by 11 bases and J by 5 bases, with 16 bases between the two germline ends. CDR3 sequence: CASQWAGNNEQFF. In DNA form, the CDR3 reads TGTGCCTCTCAGTGGGCGGGGAACAATGAGCAGTTCTTC.

This chain links TRBV6-5 with TRBJ2-3; tentatively, D is TRBD1 (7 bases). Germline CDR1 MNHEY, CDR2 SVGAGI. V lost 6 bases and J 0 bases, leaving 10 bases between the germline ends. The CDR3 is 14 amino acids. CDR3 DNA sequence: TGTGCCAGCAGCTCAGGGGGGAGCACAGATACGCAGTATTTT. Protein sequence: CASSSGGSTDTQYF.

The chain combines TRBV4-3 with TRBJ2-1; 7 bases are a match to TRBD1. CDR1 is LGHNA and CDR2 is YSLEER in the germline V gene. With V trimmed by 1 base and J by 9 bases, 3 bases remained unmatched. The CDR3 sequence is 13 residues long. The CDR3 spells CASSQVSGGEQFF. The CDR3 nucleotides read TGCGCCAGCAGCCAAGTTTCAGGGGGTGAGCAGTTCTTC.

V and J are TRBV27 and TRBJ2-7, with D perhaps matching TRBD2 (5 bases). Germline V lookup: CDR1 MNHEY, CDR2 SMNVEV (reference sequence). V was pared by 4 bases and J by 3 bases, with 7 bases between. This CDR3 has 12 amino acids. CDR3 sequence (DNA): TGTGCCAGCAGTTCAGAGGGCTACGAGCAGTACTTC. Residues: CASSSEGYEQYF.

This clone was detected a few times. V is TRBV5-4 and J is TRBJ2-7, with a possible D match to TRBD2 (6 bases). This CDR3 region has 14 residues. Trimming pared 3 bases from V and 7 bases from J, leaving 17 bases between. Germline lookup yields CDR1 SGHNT and CDR2 YYREEE (reference sequence). This CDR3 is CASSSGAATREQYF. The CDR3 DNA reads TGTGCCAGCAGCTCGGGAGCGGCGACTAGGGAGCAGTACTTC.

The chain recombines TRBV14 with TRBJ2-7, with D tentatively TRBD2 (5 bases). The V gene lost 4 bases and the J gene lost 6 bases, with 10 bases spanning the gap. CDR3 length: 12 residues. The germline gives CDR1 SGHDN, CDR2 FVKESK. The CDR3 nucleotides read TGTGCCAGCAGCCCCACGAGGGCCGAGCAGTACTTC. As protein: CASSPTRAEQYF.

A single count supports this clone. The chain joins TRBV2 to TRBJ2-1; 8 bases map to TRBD1. CDR1 SNHLY and CDR2 FYNNEI come from the germline V gene. The CDR3 sequence is 14 residues long. Trimming removed 8 bases from V and 4 bases from J; junction bases left unmatched: 7. DNA of the CDR3: TGTGCCAGCTTATCAGGGACAGGATACAATGAGCAGTTCTTC. It encodes CASLSGTGYNEQFF.

The J gene is TRBJ2-7, the V gene TRBV5-8; 11 nucleotides match TRBD2. Germline values: CDR1 SGHTS, CDR2 YDEGEE. CDR3 length: 16 amino acids. The junction had 10 bases not matched to a gene; V was cut back by 4 bases and J by 4 bases. The CDR3 spells CASSILPTSGTYEQYF. The CDR3 DNA reads TGTGCCAGCAGCATACTCCCGACTAGCGGGACTTACGAGCAGTACTTC.